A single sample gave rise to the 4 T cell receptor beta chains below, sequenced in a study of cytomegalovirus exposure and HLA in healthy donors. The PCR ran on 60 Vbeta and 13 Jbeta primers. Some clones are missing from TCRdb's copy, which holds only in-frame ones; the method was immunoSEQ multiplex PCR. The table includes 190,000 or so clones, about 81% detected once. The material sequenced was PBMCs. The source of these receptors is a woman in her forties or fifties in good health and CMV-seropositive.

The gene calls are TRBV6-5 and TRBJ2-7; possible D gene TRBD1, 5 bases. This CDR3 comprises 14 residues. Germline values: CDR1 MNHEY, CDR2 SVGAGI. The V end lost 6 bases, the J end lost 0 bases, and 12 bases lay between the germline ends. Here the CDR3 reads CASSLGQLSYEQYF. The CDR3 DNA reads TGTGCCAGCAGCTTGGGGCAGCTCTCCTACGAGCAGTACTTC.

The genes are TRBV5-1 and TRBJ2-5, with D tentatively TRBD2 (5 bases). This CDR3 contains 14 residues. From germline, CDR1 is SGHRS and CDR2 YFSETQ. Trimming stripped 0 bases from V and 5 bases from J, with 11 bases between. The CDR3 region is CASSLASGLETQYF. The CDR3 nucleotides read TGCGCCAGCAGCTTGGCCTCGGGGTTGGAGACCCAGTACTTC. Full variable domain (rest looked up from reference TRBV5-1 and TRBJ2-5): KAGVTQTPRYLIKTRGQQVTLSCSPISGHRSVSWYQQTPGQGLQFLFEYFSETQRNKGNFPGRFSGRQFSNSRSEMNVSTLELGDSALYLCASSLASGLETQYFGPGTRLLVL.

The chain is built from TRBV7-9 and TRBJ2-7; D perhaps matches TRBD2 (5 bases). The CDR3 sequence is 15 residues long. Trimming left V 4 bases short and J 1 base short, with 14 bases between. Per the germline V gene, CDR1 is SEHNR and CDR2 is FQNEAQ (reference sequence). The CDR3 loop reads CASSYEGLGSYEQYF. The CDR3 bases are TGTGCCAGCAGCTATGAGGGTTTGGGATCCTACGAGCAGTACTTC.

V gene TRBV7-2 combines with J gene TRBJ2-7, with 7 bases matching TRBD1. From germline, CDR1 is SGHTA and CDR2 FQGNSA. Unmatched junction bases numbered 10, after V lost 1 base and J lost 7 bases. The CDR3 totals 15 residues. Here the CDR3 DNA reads TGTGCCAGCAGCTTAGGACAGGGTAGTATGTGGGAGCAGTACTTC. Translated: CASSLGQGSMWEQYF.